These 15 T cell receptor beta chains were all obtained from the same sample, sequenced in a study of blood T cells in healthy people across ages. The second PCR ran roughly 6 to 11 cycles with a sample-barcoded 5' primer and J-beta primers. One entry per CDR3 protein, called by TCRdb with MiXCR from the 5' RACE reads. The sample gives about 1 million distinct CDR3 sequences, over 35% of which show up once; under 20% is in the top ten. Sequencing input: blood. These TCRs come from an older woman in good health.

This sequence joins TRBV25-1 and TRBJ2-7; 8 bases are shared with TRBD1. The assigned J gene may be wrong: the sequence end matches TRBJ2-5 better. The CDR3 has 15 amino acids. Germline V gene data show CDR1 as MGHDK and CDR2 as SYGVNS. CDR3 loop: CASSELADRVETQYF. CDR3 DNA sequence: TGTGCCAGCAGTGAATTGGCGGACAGGGTCGAGACCCAGTACTTC.

The genes are TRBV12-3 or TRBV12-4 and TRBJ2-7; 11 bases agree with TRBD1. After removal of 5 bases from V and 0 bases from J, the junction contained 6 bases not matched to a gene. The CDR3 totals 16 residues. The CDR3 loop is CASSGDRGWSSYEQYF. The CDR3 region has the DNA TGTGCCAGCAGTGGGGACAGGGGGTGGAGCTCCTACGAGCAGTACTTC.

Turning to this clonotype: Mismatch with germline at one junction end may stem from a read error. V usage is TRBV4-1 and J usage is TRBJ1-2, with D possibly being TRBD1 (6 bases). CDR3 length: 15 amino acids. Germline loops: CDR1 MGHRA, CDR2 YSYEKL. The CDR3 loop reads CAGSRAGDTNYGYTF. The CDR3 DNA follows: TGCGCCGGCAGCCGGGCAGGGGACACTAACTATGGCTACACCTTC.

In DNA form, the CDR3 reads TGTGCCAGCAGCCCCCGGGAGGGGGGGCGCGTCAATGAGCAGTTCTTC. Protein: CASSPREGGRVNEQFF. The chain joins TRBV7-9 to TRBJ2-1; 8 nucleotides line up with TRBD2. With V trimmed by 5 bases and J by 6 bases, 12 bases remained unmatched. The CDR3 loop spans 16 amino acids. Germline CDR1 and CDR2: SEHNR and FQNEAQ (reference sequence).

CDR3 DNA: TGTGCCAGCAGCAAAGAACACTACAACTACGAGCAGTACTTC. Amino acids: CASSKEHYNYEQYF. This rearrangement joins TRBV21-1 to TRBJ2-7. TRBV21-1 is given as a pseudogene. This CDR3 is 14 amino acids long.

The genes are TRBV14 and TRBJ2-4; D is ambiguous. The J call is doubtful: the DNA matches TRBJ2-7 better. Germline V lookup: CDR1 SGHDN, CDR2 FVKESK. The CDR3 runs 16 residues. The chain's CDR3 is CASSQMTELSLYEQYF. The DNA for the CDR3 is TGTGCCAGCAGCCAGATGACGGAACTCTCCCTCTACGAGCAGTACTTC.

This clonotype was seen more than once but under ten times. The chain has TRBV6-5 and TRBJ2-3; the match to TRBD2 covers 13 bases. Per the germline V gene, CDR1 is MNHEY and CDR2 is SVGAGI. The V gene end was trimmed by 4 bases and the J gene end by 5 bases; junction bases not matched to a gene: 12. This CDR3 comprises 18 residues. CDR3 protein: CASSLLAGGIRQGDTQYF. Written as DNA, the CDR3 is TGTGCCAGCAGTTTACTAGCGGGAGGGATTCGCCAGGGAGATACGCAGTATTTT.

This clonotype was seen more than once but under ten times. The chain carries TRBV15 and TRBJ2-7; D is uncertain. The ends were cut back, 5 bases at V and 5 bases at J, with 13 bases in the middle. The CDR3 runs 13 residues. The germline gives CDR1 LNHNV, CDR2 YYDKDF (reference sequence). CDR3 in amino acids: CATSPRTMDEQYF. The CDR3 DNA follows: TGTGCCACCAGCCCCCGAACGATGGACGAGCAGTACTTC.

V usage is TRBV27 and J usage is TRBJ2-1; D not resolved. Deletions cut 0 bases from V and 2 bases from J, with 11 bases between. Germline CDR1 reads MNHEY; CDR2 reads SMNVEV (reference sequence). The CDR3 has 16 amino acids. The CDR3 here is CASSLSVGFAYNEQFF. As DNA, the CDR3 is TGTGCCAGCAGTTTATCGGTAGGATTTGCCTACAATGAGCAGTTCTTC.

This clonotype was observed a few times. The rearrangement joins TRBV20-1 to TRBJ2-1, with D unclear. Germline V gives CDR1 DFQATT, CDR2 SNEGSKA (reference sequence). The ends were cut back, 3 bases at V and 3 bases at J, with 12 bases in the middle. This CDR3 has 14 residues. As DNA, the CDR3 is TGCAGTGCTAGGGGTGTGACGTTCTACAATGAGCAGTTCTTC. It yields the protein CSARGVTFYNEQFF.

The gene calls are TRBV2 and TRBJ2-1; 9 positions agree with TRBD2. CDR1 is SNHLY, CDR2 FYNNEI, per germline. V was clipped by 7 bases and J by 4 bases; unmatched bases: 8. The CDR3 is made up of 15 amino acids. CDR3 sequence reads: CASKGREGQYNEQFF. Here the CDR3 DNA reads TGTGCCAGCAAAGGGCGGGAGGGCCAGTACAATGAGCAGTTCTTC.

The chain employs TRBV20-1 and TRBJ2-4, with TRBD2 matching 7 bases. The DNA end lines up better with TRBJ2-7; the J call may be wrong. This CDR3 has 16 amino acids. Germline V gene sequence: CDR1 DFQATT, CDR2 SNEGSKA (reference sequence). CDR3 sequence reads: CSARDGRRETTYEQYF. Written as DNA, the CDR3 is TGCAGTGCTAGAGATGGAAGGCGGGAGACCACCTACGAGCAGTACTTC.

The J gene is TRBJ2-5, the V gene TRBV11-2, with D possibly TRBD2 on 6 matching bases. Germline-derived CDR1 and CDR2 are SGHAT and FQNNGV. The CDR3 runs to 15 residues. Trimming took 0 bases from V and 2 from J, leaving 10 bases between them. The CDR3 coding sequence is TGTGCCAGCAGCTTAGAGCGGGAAGATCAAGAGACCCAGTACTTC. Translation: CASSLEREDQETQYF. The complete variable domain, with remaining parts taken from reference TRBV11-2 and TRBJ2-5, reads EAGVAQSPRYKIIEKRQSVAFWCNPISGHATLYWYQQILGQGPKLLIQFQNNGVVDDSQLPKDRFSAERLKGVDSTLKIQPAKLEDSAVYLCASSLEREDQETQYFGPGTRLLVL.

This clonotype has just a few counts. V gene TRBV7-2 combines with J gene TRBJ2-7; weak D call: TRBD2 (6 bases). Trimming left V 4 bases short and J 2 bases short, with 15 bases between. This CDR3 spans 15 amino acids. Germline V gene sequence: CDR1 SGHTA, CDR2 FQGNSA. In DNA form, the CDR3 reads TGTGCCAGCAGCTGGATAGCGGAAGCCCCCTACGAGCAGTACTTC. Translation gives CASSWIAEAPYEQYF.

To note about this clonotype: One base away lies a much larger clone, so this may be a sequencing read error. The chain carries TRBV29-1 and TRBJ2-7, with 10 nucleotides matching TRBD2. The J call could be wrong; TRBJ2-5 is a better fit for the DNA end. Germline assignment: CDR1 SQVTM and CDR2 ANQGSEA. This CDR3 is 17 amino acids long. CDR3 in amino acids: CSVELVLAGGSGETQYF. The CDR3 DNA is TGCAGCGTTGAATTGGTTTTAGCGGGAGGTAGTGGAGAGACCCAGTACTTC.